A selection of T cell receptor beta chains follows, all from one sample in a study of shared clonotypes between healthy human individuals. Assay used: immunoSEQ multiplex PCR; TCRdb lists only in-frame clones, some missing. The sample has about 2.1 million clones, around 95% seen once. Sequencing was carried out using naive CD8+ T cells from PBMCs. These receptors were taken from a man aged 18 to 30 in good health. Some clones in this sample may be carry-over from other donors' samples. Each CDR3 is given with its conserved first and last residue. A D gene is named only where the DNA matches it firmly. Expanded clones are given a class, and other clones once, few, many or no size at all.

20,TRBV7-2,-,TRBJ2-1,TRBD2,CASSLAQVRGLGVWGNEQFF,TGTGCCAGCAGCTTAGCACAAGTACGGGGACTAGGGGTGTGGGGCAATGAGCAGTTCTTC
13,TRBV19,few,TRBJ1-1,-,CASSISVNTEAFF,TGTGCCAGTAGTATCTCAGTGAACACTGAAGCTTTCTTT
13,TRBV15,-,TRBJ2-7,-,CATSREVADEQYF,TGTGCCACCAGCAGAGAAGTGGCGGACGAGCAGTACTTC
18,TRBV4-3,-,TRBJ2-1,TRBD2,CASSQDRDYLTSYNEQFF,TGCGCCAGCAGCCAAGATCGGGACTACCTCACCTCCTACAATGAGCAGTTCTTC
17,TRBV14,-,TRBJ2-7,-,CASSQRLYDRSDYEQYF,TGTGCCAGCAGCCAAAGACTGTATGACAGGTCGGACTACGAGCAGTACTTC
19,TRBV27,-,TRBJ2-4,-,CASRPTPMVGAIAKNIQYF,TGTGCCAGCAGACCTACCCCCATGGTGGGGGCAATAGCCAAAAACATTCAGTACTTC
13,TRBV5-1,-,TRBJ2-7,TRBD2,CASRAGGAYEQYF,TGCGCCAGCAGGGCGGGAGGTGCCTACGAGCAGTACTTC
14,TRBV6-1,-,TRBJ1-2,-,CASTPRDWDYGYTF,TGTGCCAGCACCCCGAGGGATTGGGACTATGGCTACACCTTC
12,TRBV29-1,-,TRBJ2-7,TRBD1,CSVEQGAYEQYF,TGCAGCGTTGAACAGGGGGCATACGAGCAGTACTTC
15,TRBV7-9,-,TRBJ2-2,-,CASSLGTVNTGELFF,TGTGCCAGCAGCTTAGGGACGGTGAACACCGGGGAGCTGTTTTTT
13,TRBV19,-,TRBJ1-5,-,CASSIWGGQPQHF,TGTGCCAGTAGTATTTGGGGTGGCCAGCCCCAGCATTTT
17,TRBV5-4,once,TRBJ2-7,TRBD2,CASSLTSGRGGGLEQYF,TGTGCCAGCAGCTTGACTAGCGGGAGAGGGGGTGGGTTAGAGCAGTACTTC
15,TRBV19,-,TRBJ1-5,TRBD1,CASSPVWDSHQPQHF,TGTGCCAGTAGCCCCGTCTGGGACAGCCATCAGCCCCAGCATTTT
15,TRBV5-1,-,TRBJ1-1,TRBD1,CASRGTGLGRDEAFF,TGCGCCAGCAGAGGGACAGGGCTGGGGAGGGATGAAGCTTTCTTT
17,TRBV19,-,TRBJ2-7,TRBD2,CASSIEGVGGRGYEQYF,TGTGCCAGTAGTATAGAAGGTGTTGGCGGGAGGGGTTACGAGCAGTACTTC
13,TRBV25-1,-,TRBJ1-2,-,CASSARSAYGYTF,TGTGCCAGCAGTGCCCGCAGTGCCTATGGCTACACCTTC
11,TRBV5-6,-,TRBJ1-2,-,CASSGSRGYTF,TGTGCCAGCAGCGGAAGTCGAGGCTACACCTTC
15,TRBV7-9,-,TRBJ2-2,-,CASSPRLGFAGELFF,TGTGCCAGCAGCCCCAGACTAGGTTTCGCCGGGGAGCTGTTTTTT
16,TRBV5-1,-,TRBJ2-1,TRBD1,CASSPKTGPTADEQFF,TGCGCCAGCAGCCCAAAGACAGGGCCGACCGCTGATGAGCAGTTCTTC
14,TRBV29-1,once,TRBJ2-3,TRBD2,CSVVAGRTLDTQYF,TGCAGCGTTGTCGCCGGGAGGACTTTAGATACGCAGTATTTT
18,TRBV27,-,TRBJ1-2,-,CASSSLRLTGAQDGGYTF,TGTGCCAGCAGTTCTTTGAGGCTGACCGGGGCCCAAGATGGAGGCTACACCTTC
16,TRBV28,once,TRBJ2-3,-,CASSSSGILWGDTQYF,TGTGCCAGCAGTTCTTCCGGGATCCTCTGGGGGGATACGCAGTATTTT
11,TRBV20-1,-,TRBJ1-1,-,CSARPGTEAFF,TGCAGTGCCCGCCCGGGAACTGAAGCTTTCTTT